This T cell receptor (beta chain) was documented in a study of shared clonotypes between healthy human individuals (dated by TCRdb to 2019 to 2021). A note on the overall study: The cohort included a few men and two women between 18 and 49 years of age. Per donor, three plates each were used for CD4 naive and CD4 memory, two for CD8 naive, and one for CD8 memory. Leukapheresis yielded between about 0.9 and 9.5 billion PBMCs per donor. Different laboratories and diverse techniques were used to prepare libraries and sequence TCR repertoires, to increase sequencing depth and limit assay-specific biases. Blood TCR repertoires of about 5 healthy adults were deeply sequenced to estimate repertoire size and the extent of clonotype sharing between individuals.

The donors were healthy, HIV-negative adults with no recently reported acute infections or vaccinations. All donors were Caucasian adults living in Nashville, Tennessee, USA. CD4+ T cells were enriched by magnetic negative selection, after which naive cells were positively selected on CD45RA and the negative fraction was taken as the memory subset. Blood was obtained by leukapheresis, after which PBMCs were separated by Ficoll-Histopaque density gradient centrifugation and cryopreserved in liquid nitrogen vapor phase. Analytical flow cytometry was used to check the purity and quantity of every magnetically sorted T cell population. Genomic DNA was isolated from each sorted fraction and quantified by UV absorbance on a Nanodrop 2000c. TCR CDR3 regions were amplified from genomic DNA by multiplex PCR using the deep immunoSEQ assay. Extracted genomic DNA from each cell subset was distributed evenly across all wells of several immunoSEQ 96-well plates, and each plate was treated as a replicate. Each replicate PCR for sorted subsets received roughly 0.2 ug genomic DNA, equal to roughly 29,000 T cell genomes. Purified libraries were quantified with a Qubit 3.0 fluorometer, sized on a Bioanalyzer 2100, and re-quantified with the KAPA Library Quantification kit. Every immunoSEQ 96-well plate was sequenced on a dedicated single-read 150-cycle Illumina NextSeq 550 flow cell. For the original study's pipeline: Because the immunoSEQ output included only junctional sequences and no quality scores, the filtering could not be the same as the filtering used for full-length reads. To assign V/J genes and CDR3, sequences were annotated against IMGT germline references using PyIR, a Python wrapper for IgBLAST v1.9. Reads were filtered out if the reads had weak V/J assignments (E-value above 1e-6), no CDR3, stop codons, out-of-frame junctions, or ambiguous translated residues. V3J clonotypes were defined by identical inferred V gene, J gene, and CDR3 amino acid sequence. Percentage overlap between repertoires was calculated by dividing the number of shared unique clonotypes by the size of the smaller repertoire. Three approaches were used to assess repertoire richness: RTK rarefaction, the Chao1 estimator, and Recon v2.1 estimates of unobserved clonotypes. For all TCRbeta clonotypes obtained by the gDNA method from four donors, generation probabilities were computed with OLGA. TCRdb obtained this table from immuneACCESS and retained in-frame rearrangements with V and J assigned. These tables miss some clones; where compared with another copy, unresolved V genes account for less than half of the shortfall, and the remainder is unexplained. The V and J calls and the clone size are those of that table, but D and trimming were determined from the DNA. The sample table contains more than 2,000,000 clones; only one count was recorded for about 92% of them. Around 0.14% of the sample is held by the ten biggest clonotypes.

With respect to this clone: It lacks a known antigen. Base-call qualities are not available, and no considerably larger clone is one nucleotide away.

The investigation overall reported the following: Sharing across a few donors was observed for roughly 5.4% of naive CD4, over 3% of naive CD8, 2% to 2.5% of memory CD4, and around 0.44% of memory CD8 clonotypes. Even with the large sequencing depth, rarefaction of the sorted-subset datasets indicated that sequencing was incomplete. Based on pairwise subsampling, the degree of clonotype sharing among donors was expected to be affected by sequencing depth. Sampling was limited to blood, and TCR repertoires in tissue likely differ from TCR repertoires in blood. Because the study included only a small number of donors, the genetic and exposure-history diversity represented was limited. Higher generation probabilities were observed for clonotypes shared by all four sorted-subset donors than for non-shared clonotypes. Estimated clonotype richness was generally larger for naive than for memory subsets.

The germline V gene gives CDR1 as SGHTA and CDR2 as FQGNSA. The CDR3 spans 16 residues, from the cysteine through the phenylalanine. The DNA shown is the 48-base CDR3, in frame from base 1. V ends up 3 bases short and J 3 bases short, with an unmatched junction base count of 11. The material sequenced was naive CD4+ T cells sorted from blood. The cell subset or site label of this sample denotes: CD45RA+ positively selected. This clonotype originated in a man aged 18 to 30 in good health. The chain links TRBV7-2 with TRBJ2-7, with 7 bases in between that match TRBD1. The sequenced DNA: TGTGCCAGCAGCTTGGACAGGCAACTTGGTAACTACGAGCAGTACTTC. This yields the protein CASSLDRQLGNYEQYF.